The T cell receptor beta chain described here comes from a study of cytomegalovirus exposure and HLA in healthy donors. Repertoires were generated with immunoSEQ multiplex PCR, while TCRdb's copy carries only in-frame clones and drops some. Among 150,000 or so clones listed, just under 90% were seen once. The trim removed 4 bases at V and 6 bases at J, leaving 7 bases unmatched. CDR1 is SGHVS, CDR2 FQNEAQ, per germline. The CDR3 consists of 14 residues. The sequenced sample consisted of PBMCs. The chain has TRBV7-8 and TRBJ2-7; 9 nucleotides line up with TRBD2. This receptor was taken from a woman in her 30s in good health and CMV-seronegative. CDR3 sequence reads: CASSYSSSGVEQYF. Here the CDR3 DNA reads TGTGCCAGCAGCTACTCGTCTAGCGGGGTCGAGCAGTACTTC.